Sequencing of this TCR beta chain was carried out in a study of graft-versus-host responses after intestinal transplantation. A word on this clone: Its antigen is as yet unknown.

Using immunoSEQ multiplex PCR, the repertoire was profiled, and TCRdb retains in-frame clones only, with some absent. Of some 140,000 clones listed, 85% to 95% are singletons. Sequences were derived from unstimulated CD4+ T cells sorted from spleen or lymph node cells, sampled before intestinal transplant. The clonotype was recovered from a human donor who received an intestinal transplant.

For the CDR3, the DNA is TGTGCCAGTAGTGGACAGGGTAGGGTAGAGGAGACCCAGTACTTC. It is translated as CASSGQGRVEETQYF. V usage is TRBV19 and J usage is TRBJ2-5; 8 positions agree with TRBD1. Germline CDR1 reads LNHDA; CDR2 reads SQIVND (reference sequence). V lost 5 bases and J lost 5; bases outside the gene matches: 10. This CDR3 has 15 residues.